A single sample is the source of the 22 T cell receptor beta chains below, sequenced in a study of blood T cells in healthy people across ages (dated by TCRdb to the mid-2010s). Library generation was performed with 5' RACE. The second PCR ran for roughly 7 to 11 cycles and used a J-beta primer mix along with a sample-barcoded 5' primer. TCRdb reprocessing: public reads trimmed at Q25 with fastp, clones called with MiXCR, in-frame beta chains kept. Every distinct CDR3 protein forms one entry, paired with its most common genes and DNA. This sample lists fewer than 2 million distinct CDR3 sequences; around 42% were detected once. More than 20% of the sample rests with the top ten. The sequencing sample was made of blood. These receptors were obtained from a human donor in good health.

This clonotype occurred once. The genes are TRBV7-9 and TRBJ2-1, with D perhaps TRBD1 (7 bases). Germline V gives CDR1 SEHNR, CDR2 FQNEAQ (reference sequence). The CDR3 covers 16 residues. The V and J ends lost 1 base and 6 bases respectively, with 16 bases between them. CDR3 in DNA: TGTGCCAGCAGCTTAGGGTGGGCAGGGGGGATCAATGAGCAGTTCTTC. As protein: CASSLGWAGGINEQFF.

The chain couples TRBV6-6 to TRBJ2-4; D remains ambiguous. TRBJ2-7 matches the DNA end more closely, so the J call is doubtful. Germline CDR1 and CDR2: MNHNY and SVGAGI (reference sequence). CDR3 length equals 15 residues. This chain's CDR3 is CASSYRQTSTYEQYF. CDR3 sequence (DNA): TGTGCCAGCAGTTATAGGCAAACCTCTACCTACGAGCAGTACTTC.

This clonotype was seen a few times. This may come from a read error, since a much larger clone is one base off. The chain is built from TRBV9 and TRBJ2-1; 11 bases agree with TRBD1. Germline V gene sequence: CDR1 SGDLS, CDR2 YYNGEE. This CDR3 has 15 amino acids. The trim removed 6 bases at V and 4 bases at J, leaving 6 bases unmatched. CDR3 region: CASNPGTGGYNEQFF. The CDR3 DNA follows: TGTGCCAGCAACCCAGGGACAGGGGGTTACAATGAGCAGTTCTTC.

CDR3 loop: CASSLFGNTATNEKLFF. The CDR3 bases are TGTGCCAGCAGCTTGTTTGGGAACACCGCAACTAATGAAAAACTGTTTTTT. The rearrangement joins TRBV5-6 to TRBJ1-4; D not certain. Germline V lookup: CDR1 SGHDT, CDR2 YYEEEE. Trimming removed 1 base from V and 0 bases from J, with 13 bases in between. The CDR3 length is 17 residues.

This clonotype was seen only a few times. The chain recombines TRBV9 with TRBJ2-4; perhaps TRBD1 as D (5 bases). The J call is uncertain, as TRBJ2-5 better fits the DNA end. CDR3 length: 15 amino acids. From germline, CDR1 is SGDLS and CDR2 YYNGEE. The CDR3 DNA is TGTGCCAGCAGCGCCGTCACAGGATCTCAAGAGACCCAGTACTTC. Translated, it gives CASSAVTGSQETQYF.

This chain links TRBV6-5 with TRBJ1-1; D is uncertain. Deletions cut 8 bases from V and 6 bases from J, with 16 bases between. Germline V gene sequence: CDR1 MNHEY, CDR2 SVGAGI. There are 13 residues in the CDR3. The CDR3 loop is CASRWWETAEAFF. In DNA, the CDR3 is TGTGCCAGCCGATGGTGGGAGACGGCTGAAGCTTTCTTT.

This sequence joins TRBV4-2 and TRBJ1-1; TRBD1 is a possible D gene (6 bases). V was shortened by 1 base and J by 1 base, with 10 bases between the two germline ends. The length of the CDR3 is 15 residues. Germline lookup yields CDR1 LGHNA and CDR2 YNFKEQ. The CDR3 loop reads CASSQAQGTNTEAFF. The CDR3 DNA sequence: TGTGCCAGCAGCCAAGCGCAGGGGACGAACACTGAAGCTTTCTTT.

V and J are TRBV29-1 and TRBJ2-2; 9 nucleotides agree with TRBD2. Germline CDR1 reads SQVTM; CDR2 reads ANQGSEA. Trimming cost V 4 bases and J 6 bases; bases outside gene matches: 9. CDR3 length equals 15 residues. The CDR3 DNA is TGCAGCGTTGCTGGCGGGGGGGCCGGGTCCGGGGAGCTGTTTTTT. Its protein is CSVAGGGAGSGELFF.

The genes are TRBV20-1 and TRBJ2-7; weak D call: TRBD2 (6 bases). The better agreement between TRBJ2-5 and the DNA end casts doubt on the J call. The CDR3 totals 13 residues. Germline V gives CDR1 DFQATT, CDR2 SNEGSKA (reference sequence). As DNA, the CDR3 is TGCAGTGCTAGATTAGCGGTTACGGAGACCCAGTACTTC. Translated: CSARLAVTETQYF.

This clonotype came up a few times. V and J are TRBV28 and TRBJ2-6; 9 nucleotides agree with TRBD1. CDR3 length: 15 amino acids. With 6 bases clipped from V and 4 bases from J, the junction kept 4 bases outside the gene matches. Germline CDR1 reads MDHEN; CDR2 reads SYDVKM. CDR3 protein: CASSWDREGANVLTF. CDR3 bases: TGTGCCAGCAGCTGGGACAGGGAGGGGGCCAACGTCCTGACTTTC.

In DNA, the CDR3 is TGTGCCAGCAGCCCGACAGTGACCGGAGGGGGCTACACCTTC. Translated: CASSPTVTGGGYTF. The gene calls are TRBV5-5 and TRBJ1-2; perhaps TRBD1 as D (5 bases). Germline assignment: CDR1 SGHKS and CDR2 YYEKEE (reference sequence). The CDR3 loop spans 14 amino acids. V lost 4 bases and J 8 bases, leaving 18 bases between the germline ends.

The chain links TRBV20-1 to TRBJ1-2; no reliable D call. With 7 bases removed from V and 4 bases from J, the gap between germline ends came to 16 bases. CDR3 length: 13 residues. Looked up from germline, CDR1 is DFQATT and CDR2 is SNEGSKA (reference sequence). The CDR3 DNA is TGCAGTGTCCCGGACGGGGTTCTCTATGGCTACACCTTC. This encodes CSVPDGVLYGYTF.

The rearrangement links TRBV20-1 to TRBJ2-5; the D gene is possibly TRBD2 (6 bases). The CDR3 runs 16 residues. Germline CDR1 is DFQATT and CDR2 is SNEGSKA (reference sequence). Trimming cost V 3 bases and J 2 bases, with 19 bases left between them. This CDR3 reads CSASRDYLAKQETQYF. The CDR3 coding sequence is TGCAGTGCTAGCCGAGACTATCTAGCGAAACAAGAGACCCAGTACTTC.

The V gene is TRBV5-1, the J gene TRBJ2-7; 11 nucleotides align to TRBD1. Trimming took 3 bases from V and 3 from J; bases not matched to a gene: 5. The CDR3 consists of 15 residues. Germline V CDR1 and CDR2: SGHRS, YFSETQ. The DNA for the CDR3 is TGCGCCAGCAGCTGGACCGGGACAGGGGGCTACGAGCAGTACTTC. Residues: CASSWTGTGGYEQYF.

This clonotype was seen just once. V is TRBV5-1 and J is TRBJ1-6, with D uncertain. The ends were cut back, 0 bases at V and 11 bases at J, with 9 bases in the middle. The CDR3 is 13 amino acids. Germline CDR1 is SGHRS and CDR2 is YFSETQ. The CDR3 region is CASSLENQPPLHF. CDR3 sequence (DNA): TGCGCCAGCAGCTTGGAAAACCAACCACCCCTCCACTTT.

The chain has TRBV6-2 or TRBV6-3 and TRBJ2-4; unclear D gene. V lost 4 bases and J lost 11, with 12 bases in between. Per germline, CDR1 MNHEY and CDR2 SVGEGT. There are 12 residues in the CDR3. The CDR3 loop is CASSSLEDVQYF. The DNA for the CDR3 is TGTGCCAGCAGTTCGCTAGAAGACGTTCAGTACTTC.

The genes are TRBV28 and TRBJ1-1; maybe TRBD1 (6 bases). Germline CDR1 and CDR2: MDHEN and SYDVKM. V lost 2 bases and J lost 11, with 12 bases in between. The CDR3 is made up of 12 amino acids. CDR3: CASSLSRGRAFF. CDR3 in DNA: TGTGCCAGCAGTTTAAGCAGGGGCCGGGCTTTCTTT.

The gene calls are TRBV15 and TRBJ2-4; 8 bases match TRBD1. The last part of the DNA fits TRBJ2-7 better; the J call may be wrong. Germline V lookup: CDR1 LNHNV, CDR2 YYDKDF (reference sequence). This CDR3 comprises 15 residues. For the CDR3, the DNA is TGTGCCACCAGCAGAGATTATGCAGGGGGCAACGAGCAGTACTTC. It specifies CATSRDYAGGNEQYF.

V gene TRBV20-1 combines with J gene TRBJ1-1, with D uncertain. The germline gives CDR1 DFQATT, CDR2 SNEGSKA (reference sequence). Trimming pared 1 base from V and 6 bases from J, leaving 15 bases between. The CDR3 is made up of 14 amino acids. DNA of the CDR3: TGCAGTGCTAGAGGCGGAGGGTCTTTCTCTGAAGCTTTCTTT. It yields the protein CSARGGGSFSEAFF.

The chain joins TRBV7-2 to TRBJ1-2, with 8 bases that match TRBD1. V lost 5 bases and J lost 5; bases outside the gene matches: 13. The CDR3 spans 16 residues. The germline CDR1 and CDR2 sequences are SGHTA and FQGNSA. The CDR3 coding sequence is TGTGCCAGCAGCCCGTACAGACAGGGGAAATCGTATGGCTACACCTTC. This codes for CASSPYRQGKSYGYTF.

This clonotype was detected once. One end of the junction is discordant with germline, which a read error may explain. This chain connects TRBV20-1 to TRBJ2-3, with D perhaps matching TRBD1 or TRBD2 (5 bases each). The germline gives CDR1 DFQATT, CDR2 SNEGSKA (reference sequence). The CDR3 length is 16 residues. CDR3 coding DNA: TGCAGTGCTAGAGACGCCCGGGGACCTAGCACAGATACGCGGTATTTT. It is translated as CSARDARGPSTDTRYF.

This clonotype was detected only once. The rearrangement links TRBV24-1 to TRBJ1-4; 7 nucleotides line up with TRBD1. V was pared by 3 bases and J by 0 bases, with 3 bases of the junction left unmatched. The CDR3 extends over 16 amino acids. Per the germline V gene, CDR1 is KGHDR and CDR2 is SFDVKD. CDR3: CATSDQTGATNEKLFF. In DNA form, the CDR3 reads TGTGCCACCAGTGATCAAACAGGGGCAACTAATGAAAAACTGTTTTTT.